The 10 T cell receptor beta chains in this list originate from one sample, sequenced in a study of tumor and adjacent non-tumor tissue in lung cancer. The template was RNA from unsorted bulk tissue. Three rounds of nested PCR, following a modified ARM-PCR protocol, produced the TCRbeta library. Each CDR3 protein is one row after TCRdb ran MiXCR on the multiplex PCR reads. The profile shows roughly 140,000 distinct CDR3 sequences, around 61% of them singletons. The source material was lung tumor tissue. These receptors all come from a man aged 55 to 70 with small cell lung cancer.

Worth noting for this clonotype: No conserved phenylalanine or tryptophan ends this CDR3, so it is likely a read error. This CDR3 is CSVARGRTNIEAFL. The CDR3 bases are TGCAGTGTGGCGAGGGGGAGGACGAACATTGAAGCTTTCTTA. The rearrangement joins TRBV20-1 to TRBJ1-1; possible D gene TRBD1, 6 bases. Germline assignment: CDR1 DFQATT and CDR2 SNEGSKA (reference sequence). CDR3 length equals 14 residues.

Remarks on this clonotype: At one boundary the junction diverges from the germline segment, which might be a read error. The chain links TRBV29-1 to TRBJ2-3; possibly TRBD1 for D (6 bases). The CDR3 covers 13 residues. Germline values: CDR1 SQVTM, CDR2 ANQGSEA. Here the CDR3 reads CSVESGDTDTQYF. The CDR3 nucleotides read TGCAGCGTTGAGTCCGGGGACACAGATACACAGTATTTT.

Comments on this clonotype: A much bigger clone sits one base away, suggesting this may be a read error. This sequence joins TRBV11-2 and TRBJ2-5, with D perhaps TRBD1 (5 bases). Germline V gene sequence: CDR1 SGHAT, CDR2 FQNNGV. This CDR3 has 15 amino acids. Trimming cost V 1 base and J 4 bases, with 13 bases left between them. CDR3 coding DNA: TGTGCCAGCAGCTTAGGGAGTTGGGGCGCAGAGACCCAGTACTTC. Translation gives CASSLGSWGAETQYF.

A word on this clonotype: A read error may produce the germline difference seen at one junction end. The V gene is TRBV4-1, the J gene TRBJ2-5, with 7 positions matching TRBD1. Germline V CDR1 and CDR2: MGHRA, YSYEKL. CDR3 size: 16 residues. This CDR3 is CASGQDGRGGGETQYF. In nucleotides, the CDR3 is TGCGCCAGCGGCCAAGATGGGAGAGGGGGCGGCGAGACCCAGTACTTC.

The J gene is TRBJ2-7, the V gene TRBV10-2, with TRBD2 as a possible D gene (6 bases). The germline V gene has CDR1 WSHSY and CDR2 SAAADI. The CDR3 is 14 amino acids. CDR3 bases: TGCGCTAGCGCCAGAAGGACTAATCTGGGCGAGCAGTACGTC. This sequence encodes CASARRTNLGEQYV.

The chain has TRBV6-5 and TRBJ1-1, with D perhaps TRBD1 (5 bases). This CDR3 comprises 12 residues. Germline V gives CDR1 MNHEY, CDR2 SVGAGI. V shed 9 bases and J shed 3 bases, with 11 bases lying between them. CDR3 sequence reads: CARGEVYTEAFF. The CDR3 DNA reads TGTGCCAGAGGGGAGGTGTACACTGAAGCTTTCTTT.

This clonotype has just one count. This CDR3 fails to terminate in the conserved phenylalanine or tryptophan, so it likely reflects a read error. The DNA is left out, because the CDR3 cannot be placed on it with certainty; the CDR3 is given as TCRdb lists it. The chain has TRBV20-1 and TRBJ1-1; the table's TRBD1 call for D was not verified on the DNA. Germline V gene data show CDR1 as DFQATT and CDR2 as SNEGSKA (reference sequence). Including both end residues, the CDR3 is 15 amino acids long. The CDR3 loop is CNARARTGLNTEVFL.

With respect to this clonotype: A much larger clonotype is one base distant, so this may be a read error. This chain uses TRBV11-1 with TRBJ2-1; 12 bases are shared with TRBD2. Per germline, CDR1 SGHAT and CDR2 FQDESV (reference sequence). This CDR3 has 17 residues. J lost 6 bases, V lost 2 bases, and 8 bases had no gene match. Written as DNA, the CDR3 is TGTGCCAGCAGCTTACGATTTACTAGCGGGAGGCTCAATGAGCAGTTCTTC. Protein sequence: CASSLRFTSGRLNEQFF.

This clonotype turned up a few times. This chain joins TRBV29-1 and TRBJ2-2; no reliable D call. Looked up from germline, CDR1 is SQVTM and CDR2 is ANQGSEA. The CDR3 contains 13 residues. Trimming cost V 6 bases and J 4 bases, with 12 bases left between them. CDR3 amino acids: CSVGGLGTGELFF. The CDR3 DNA reads as TGCAGCGTCGGCGGTCTTGGCACCGGGGAGCTGTTTTTT.

This clonotype was observed a few times. Since no conserved phenylalanine or tryptophan closes the CDR3, a read error is the likely cause. The chain has TRBV11-3 and TRBJ2-1, with 7 bases identical to TRBD2. This CDR3 is 14 amino acids long. Germline V gene sequence: CDR1 SGHNT, CDR2 YENEEA. This CDR3 reads CASSLAGSYNEQFL. As DNA, the CDR3 is TGTGCTAGCAGCTTAGCGGGCTCCTACAATGAGCAGTTCTTA.